What follows are 3 T cell receptor beta chains derived from one specimen sequenced in a study of cytomegalovirus exposure and HLA in healthy donors. PCR employed 60 Vbeta and 13 Jbeta primers. The table came from immunoSEQ multiplex PCR; TCRdb's copy has only in-frame clones and leaves some out. The sample has about 140,000 clones; less than 80% are singletons. Sequencing was carried out using PBMCs. The receptors derive from a woman aged 45-59 years in good health and CMV-seropositive.

The chain has TRBV11-2 and TRBJ2-1; tentative D call: TRBD2 (5 bases). The CDR3 covers 16 residues. Germline values: CDR1 SGHAT, CDR2 FQNNGV. V dropped 4 bases and J dropped 3 bases, with 16 bases sitting between them. The CDR3 protein is CASSSTGIIGYNEQFF. The CDR3 DNA sequence: TGTGCCAGCAGCTCCACGGGAATCATCGGCTACAATGAGCAGTTCTTC.

J is TRBJ2-7 and V is TRBV6-6; 9 bases line up with TRBD1. Germline assignment: CDR1 MNHNY and CDR2 SVGAGI (reference sequence). Unmatched junction bases numbered 6, after V lost 0 bases and J lost 3 bases. CDR3 length equals 16 residues. CDR3 sequence reads: CASSYSSGQGVYEQYF. Here the CDR3 DNA reads TGTGCCAGCAGTTACTCTTCGGGACAGGGAGTCTACGAGCAGTACTTC.

J is TRBJ2-7 and V is TRBV18, with D possibly being TRBD2 (5 bases). The CDR3 extends over 14 amino acids. Germline CDR1 and CDR2: KGHSH and LQKENI. V was pared by 2 bases and J by 4 bases, with 12 bases between. The CDR3 DNA reads TGTGCCAGCTCACCAAGCGGCAGCAATTACGAGCAGTACTTC. Residues: CASSPSGSNYEQYF.